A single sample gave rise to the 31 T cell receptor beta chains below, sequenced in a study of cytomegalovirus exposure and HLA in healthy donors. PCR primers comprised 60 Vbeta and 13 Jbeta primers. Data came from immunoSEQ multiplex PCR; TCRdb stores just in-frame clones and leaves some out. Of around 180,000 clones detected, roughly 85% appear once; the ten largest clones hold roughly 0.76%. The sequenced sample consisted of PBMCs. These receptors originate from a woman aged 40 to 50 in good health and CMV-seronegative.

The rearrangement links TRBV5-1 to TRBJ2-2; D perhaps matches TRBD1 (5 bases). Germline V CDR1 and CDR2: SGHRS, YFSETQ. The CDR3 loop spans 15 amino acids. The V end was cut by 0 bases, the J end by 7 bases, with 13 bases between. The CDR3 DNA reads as TGCGCCAGCAGCTTGGCGGCAGGGCAGGGCGGGGAGCTGTTTTTT. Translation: CASSLAAGQGGELFF. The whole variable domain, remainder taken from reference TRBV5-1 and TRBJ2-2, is KAGVTQTPRYLIKTRGQQVTLSCSPISGHRSVSWYQQTPGQGLQFLFEYFSETQRNKGNFPGRFSGRQFSNSRSEMNVSTLELGDSALYLCASSLAAGQGGELFFGEGSRLTVL.

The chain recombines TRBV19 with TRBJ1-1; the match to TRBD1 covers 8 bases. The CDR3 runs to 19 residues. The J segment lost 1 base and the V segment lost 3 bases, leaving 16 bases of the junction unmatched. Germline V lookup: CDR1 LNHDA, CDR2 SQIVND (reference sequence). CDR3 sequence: CASSITGRSSQGENTEAFF. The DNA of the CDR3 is TGTGCCAGTAGTATTACAGGACGATCCTCACAGGGGGAGAACACTGAAGCTTTCTTT.

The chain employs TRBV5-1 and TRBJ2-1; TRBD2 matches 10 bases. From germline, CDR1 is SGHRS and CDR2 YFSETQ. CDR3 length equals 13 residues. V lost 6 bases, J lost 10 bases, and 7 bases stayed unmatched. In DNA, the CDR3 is TGCGCCAGCAACCCCCTAGCGGGAGAGGAGCAGTTCTTC. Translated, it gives CASNPLAGEEQFF.

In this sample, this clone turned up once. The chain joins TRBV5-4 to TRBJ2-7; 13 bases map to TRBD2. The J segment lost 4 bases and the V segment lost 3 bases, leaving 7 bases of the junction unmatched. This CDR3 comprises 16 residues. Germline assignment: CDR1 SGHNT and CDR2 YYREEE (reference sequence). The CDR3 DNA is TGTGCCAGCAGCTGGGGACTAGCGGGACCGCCGTACGAGCAGTACTTC. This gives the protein CASSWGLAGPPYEQYF.

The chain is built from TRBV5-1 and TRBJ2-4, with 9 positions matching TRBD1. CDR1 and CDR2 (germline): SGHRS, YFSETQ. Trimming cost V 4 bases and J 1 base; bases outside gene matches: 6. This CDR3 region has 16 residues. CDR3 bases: TGCGCCAGCAGCGCCGGGACAGGGATCGCCAAAAACATTCAGTACTTC. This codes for CASSAGTGIAKNIQYF.

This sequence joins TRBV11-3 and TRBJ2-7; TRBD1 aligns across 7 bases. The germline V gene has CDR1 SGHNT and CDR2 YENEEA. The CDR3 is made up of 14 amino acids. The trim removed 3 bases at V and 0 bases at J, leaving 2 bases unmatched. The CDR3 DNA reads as TGTGCCAGCAGCTTTGACAGGGCCTCCTACGAGCAGTACTTC. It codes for CASSFDRASYEQYF.

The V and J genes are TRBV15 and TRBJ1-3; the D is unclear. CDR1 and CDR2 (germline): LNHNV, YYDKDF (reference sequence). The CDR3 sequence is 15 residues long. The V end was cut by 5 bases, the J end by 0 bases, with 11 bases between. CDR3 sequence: CATSPSGGSGNTIYF. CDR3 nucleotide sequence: TGTGCCACCAGCCCCTCCGGAGGCTCTGGAAACACCATATATTTT. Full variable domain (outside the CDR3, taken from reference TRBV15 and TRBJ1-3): DAMVIQNPRYQVTQFGKPVTLSCSQTLNHNVMYWYQQKSSQAPKLLFHYYDKDFNNEADTPDNFQSRRPNTSFCFLDIRSPGLGDTAMYLCATSPSGGSGNTIYFGEGSWLTVV.

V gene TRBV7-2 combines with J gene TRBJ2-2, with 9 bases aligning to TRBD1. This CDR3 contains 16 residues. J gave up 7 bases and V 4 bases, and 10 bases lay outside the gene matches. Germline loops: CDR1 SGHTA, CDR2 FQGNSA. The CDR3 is CASSWPGQGLHGELFF. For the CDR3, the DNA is TGTGCCAGCAGCTGGCCGGGACAGGGCTTACACGGGGAGCTGTTTTTT.

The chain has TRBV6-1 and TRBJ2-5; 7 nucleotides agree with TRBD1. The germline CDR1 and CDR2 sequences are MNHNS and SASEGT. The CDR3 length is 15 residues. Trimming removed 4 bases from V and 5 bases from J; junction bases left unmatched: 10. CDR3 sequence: CASSVHRGDRETQYF. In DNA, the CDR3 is TGTGCCAGCAGTGTTCACAGGGGTGATCGGGAGACCCAGTACTTC.

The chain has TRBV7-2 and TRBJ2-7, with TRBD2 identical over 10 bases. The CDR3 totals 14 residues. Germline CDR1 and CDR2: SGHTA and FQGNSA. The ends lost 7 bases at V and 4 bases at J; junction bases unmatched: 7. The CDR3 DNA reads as TGTGCCAGCACCCGACCGGGACTAGCGTACGAGCAGTACTTC. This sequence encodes CASTRPGLAYEQYF.

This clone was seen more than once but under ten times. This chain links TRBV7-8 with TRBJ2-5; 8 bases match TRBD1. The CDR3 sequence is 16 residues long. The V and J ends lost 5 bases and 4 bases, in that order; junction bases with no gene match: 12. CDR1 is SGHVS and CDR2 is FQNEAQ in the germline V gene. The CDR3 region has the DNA TGTGCCAGCAGCCGCGTCCCGACAGGGGTGGGAGAGACCCAGTACTTC. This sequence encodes CASSRVPTGVGETQYF.

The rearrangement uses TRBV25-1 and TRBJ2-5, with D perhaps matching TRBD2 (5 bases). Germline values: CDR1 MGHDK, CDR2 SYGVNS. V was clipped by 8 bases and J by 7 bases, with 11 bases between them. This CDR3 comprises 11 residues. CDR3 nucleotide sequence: TGTGCCAGCGCGGAACGGGGGACCCAGTACTTC. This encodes CASAERGTQYF.

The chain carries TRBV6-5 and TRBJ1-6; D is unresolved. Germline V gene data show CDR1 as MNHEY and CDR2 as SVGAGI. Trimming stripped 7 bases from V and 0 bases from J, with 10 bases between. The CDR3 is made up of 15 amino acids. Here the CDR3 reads CASTPQSSYNSPLHF. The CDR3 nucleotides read TGTGCCAGCACCCCACAGAGCTCCTATAATTCACCCCTCCACTTT.

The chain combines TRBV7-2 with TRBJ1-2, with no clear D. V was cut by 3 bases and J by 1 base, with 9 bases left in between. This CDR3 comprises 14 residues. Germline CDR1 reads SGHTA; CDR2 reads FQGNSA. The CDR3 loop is CASSFVHRNYGYTF. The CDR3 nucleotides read TGTGCCAGCAGCTTCGTACACCGTAACTATGGCTACACCTTC.

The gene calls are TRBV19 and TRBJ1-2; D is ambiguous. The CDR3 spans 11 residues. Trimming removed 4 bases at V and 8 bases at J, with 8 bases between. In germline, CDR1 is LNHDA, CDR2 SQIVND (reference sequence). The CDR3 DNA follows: TGTGCCAGTAGTAAAGGACTAGGCTACACCTTC. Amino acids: CASSKGLGYTF.

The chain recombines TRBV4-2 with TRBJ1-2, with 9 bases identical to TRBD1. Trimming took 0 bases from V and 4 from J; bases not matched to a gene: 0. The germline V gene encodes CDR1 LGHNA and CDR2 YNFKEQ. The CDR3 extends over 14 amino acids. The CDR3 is CASSQETGGYGYTF. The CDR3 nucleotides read TGTGCCAGCAGCCAAGAGACAGGGGGCTATGGCTACACCTTC.

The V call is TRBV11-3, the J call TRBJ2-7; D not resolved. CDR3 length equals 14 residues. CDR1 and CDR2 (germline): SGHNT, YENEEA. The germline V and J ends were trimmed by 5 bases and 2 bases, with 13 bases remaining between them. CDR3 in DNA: TGTGCCAGCAGCCTCGCGAGAGTAACCTACGAGCAGTACTTC. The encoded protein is CASSLARVTYEQYF. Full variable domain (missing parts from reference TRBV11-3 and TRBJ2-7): EAGVVQSPRYKIIEKKQPVAFWCNPISGHNTLYWYLQNLGQGPELLIRYENEEAVDDSQLPKDRFSAERLKGVDSTLKIQPAELGDSAVYLCASSLARVTYEQYFGPGTRLTVT.

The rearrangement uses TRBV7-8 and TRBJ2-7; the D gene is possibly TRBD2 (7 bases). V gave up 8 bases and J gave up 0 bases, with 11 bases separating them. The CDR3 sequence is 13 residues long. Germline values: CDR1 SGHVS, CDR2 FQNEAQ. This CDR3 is CASGGGASYEQYF. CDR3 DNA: TGTGCCAGCGGTGGGGGGGCCTCCTACGAGCAGTACTTC.

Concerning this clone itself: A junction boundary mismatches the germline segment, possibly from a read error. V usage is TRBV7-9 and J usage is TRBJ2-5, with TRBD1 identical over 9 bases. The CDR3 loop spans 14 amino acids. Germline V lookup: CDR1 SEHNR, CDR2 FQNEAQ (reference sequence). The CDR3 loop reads CSSSFRTGEETQYF. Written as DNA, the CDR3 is TGTTCCAGCAGCTTTAGGACAGGGGAGGAGACCCAGTACTTC. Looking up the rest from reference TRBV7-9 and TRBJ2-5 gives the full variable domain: DTGVSQNPRHKITKRGQNVTFRCDPISEHNRLYWYRQTLGQGPEFLTYFQNEAQLEKSRLLSDRFSAERPKGSFSTLEIQRTEQGDSAMYLCSSSFRTGEETQYFGPGTRLLVL.

CDR3 protein: CASSFPYSAGSEAFF. CDR3 DNA sequence: TGCGCCAGCAGCTTCCCTTACTCCGCAGGGTCCGAAGCTTTCTTT. This rearrangement joins TRBV5-1 to TRBJ1-1; tentative D call: TRBD1 (5 bases). The CDR3 contains 15 residues. Trimming took 2 bases from V and 8 from J, leaving 19 bases between them. The germline V gene has CDR1 SGHRS and CDR2 YFSETQ. The variable domain in full, completed from reference TRBV5-1 and TRBJ1-1, reads KAGVTQTPRYLIKTRGQQVTLSCSPISGHRSVSWYQQTPGQGLQFLFEYFSETQRNKGNFPGRFSGRQFSNSRSEMNVSTLELGDSALYLCASSFPYSAGSEAFFGQGTRLTVV.

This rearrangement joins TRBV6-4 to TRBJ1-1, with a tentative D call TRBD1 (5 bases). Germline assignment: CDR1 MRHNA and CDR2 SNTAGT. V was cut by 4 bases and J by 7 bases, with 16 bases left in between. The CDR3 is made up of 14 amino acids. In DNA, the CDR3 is TGTGCCAGCAGTGTAATCGGCGGGGCAAGTGAAGCTTTCTTT. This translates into CASSVIGGASEAFF.

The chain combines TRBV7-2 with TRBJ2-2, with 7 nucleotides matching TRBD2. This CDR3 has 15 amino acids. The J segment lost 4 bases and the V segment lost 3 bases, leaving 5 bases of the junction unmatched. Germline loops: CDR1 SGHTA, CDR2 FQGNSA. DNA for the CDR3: TGTGCCAGCAGCTTTGGGGGGGTGGGCACCGGGGAGCTGTTTTTT. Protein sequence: CASSFGGVGTGELFF.

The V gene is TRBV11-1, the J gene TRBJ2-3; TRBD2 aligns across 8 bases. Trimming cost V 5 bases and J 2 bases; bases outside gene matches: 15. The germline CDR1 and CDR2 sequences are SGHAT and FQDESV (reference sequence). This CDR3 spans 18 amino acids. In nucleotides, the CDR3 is TGTGCCAGCAGCCCTTCGGCAGAGCGGGAGCGGGACACAGATACGCAGTATTTT. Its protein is CASSPSAERERDTDTQYF.

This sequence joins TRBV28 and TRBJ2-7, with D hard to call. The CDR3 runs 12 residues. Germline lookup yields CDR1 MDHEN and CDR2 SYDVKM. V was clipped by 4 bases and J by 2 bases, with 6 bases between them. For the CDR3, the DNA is TGTGCCAGCAGTTCCACAACCTACGAGCAGTACTTC. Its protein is CASSSTTYEQYF.

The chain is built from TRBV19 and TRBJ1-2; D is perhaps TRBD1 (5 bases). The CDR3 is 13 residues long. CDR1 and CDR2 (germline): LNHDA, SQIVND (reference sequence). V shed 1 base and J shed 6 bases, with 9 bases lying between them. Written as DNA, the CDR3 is TGTGCCAGTAGTATAGCTCAAGGGGATGGCTACACCTTC. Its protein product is CASSIAQGDGYTF.

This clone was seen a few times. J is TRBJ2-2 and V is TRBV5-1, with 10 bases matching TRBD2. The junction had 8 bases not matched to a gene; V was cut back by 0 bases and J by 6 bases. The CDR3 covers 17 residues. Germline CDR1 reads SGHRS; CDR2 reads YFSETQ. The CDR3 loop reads CASSLASGSGYAGELFF. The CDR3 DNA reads TGCGCCAGCAGCTTGGCTAGCGGGAGCGGGTACGCCGGGGAGCTGTTTTTT. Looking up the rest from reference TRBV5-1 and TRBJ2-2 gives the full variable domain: KAGVTQTPRYLIKTRGQQVTLSCSPISGHRSVSWYQQTPGQGLQFLFEYFSETQRNKGNFPGRFSGRQFSNSRSEMNVSTLELGDSALYLCASSLASGSGYAGELFFGEGSRLTVL.

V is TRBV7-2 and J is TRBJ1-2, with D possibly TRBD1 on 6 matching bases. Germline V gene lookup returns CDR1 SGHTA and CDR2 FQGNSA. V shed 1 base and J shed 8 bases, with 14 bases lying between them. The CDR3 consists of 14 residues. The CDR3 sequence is CASSLDSRGRGYTF. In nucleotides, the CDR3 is TGTGCCAGCAGCTTAGACTCCAGGGGTAGGGGCTACACCTTC.

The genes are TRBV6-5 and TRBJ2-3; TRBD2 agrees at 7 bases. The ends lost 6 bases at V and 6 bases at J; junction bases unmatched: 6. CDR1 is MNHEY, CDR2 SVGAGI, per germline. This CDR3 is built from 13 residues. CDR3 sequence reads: CASSRTRVDTQYF. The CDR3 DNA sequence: TGTGCCAGCAGCCGGACTAGGGTGGATACGCAGTATTTT.

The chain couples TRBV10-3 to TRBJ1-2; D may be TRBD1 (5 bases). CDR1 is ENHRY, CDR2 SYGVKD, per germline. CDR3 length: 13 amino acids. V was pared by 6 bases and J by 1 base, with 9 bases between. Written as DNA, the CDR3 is TGTGCCATCAGGCAGGGAAATAACTATGGCTACACCTTC. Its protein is CAIRQGNNYGYTF.

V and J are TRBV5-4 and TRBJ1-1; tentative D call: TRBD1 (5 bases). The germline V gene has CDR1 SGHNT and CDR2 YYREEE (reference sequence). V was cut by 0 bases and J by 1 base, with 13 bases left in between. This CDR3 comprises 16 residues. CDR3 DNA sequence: TGTGCCAGCAGCTTGGCAGGGAACCGCGGGAACACTGAAGCTTTCTTT. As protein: CASSLAGNRGNTEAFF.

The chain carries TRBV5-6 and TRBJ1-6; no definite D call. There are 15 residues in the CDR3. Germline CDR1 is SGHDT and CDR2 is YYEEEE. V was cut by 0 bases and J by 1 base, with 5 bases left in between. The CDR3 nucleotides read TGTGCCAGCAGCTTGGAGAGATCCTATAATTCACCCCTCCACTTT. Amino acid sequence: CASSLERSYNSPLHF.